What follows describes a single T cell receptor (beta chain). This record comes from a study of blood T cell repertoires in COVID-19. Using immunoSEQ multiplex PCR, the repertoire was profiled, and TCRdb retains in-frame clones only, with some absent. The sample consists of about 270,000 clones, more than 75% of them appearing once. The length of the CDR3 is 16 residues. Germline CDR1 LGHDT, CDR2 YNNKEL (reference sequence). Trimming removed 2 bases at V and 4 bases at J, with 17 bases between. The chain is built from TRBV3-1 (or the pseudogene TRBV3-2) and TRBJ1-2, with D tentatively TRBD1 (6 bases). Source material: peripheral blood. The clonotype comes from a man aged 40-49 years with active or convalescent COVID-19. CDR3 amino acids: CASSQLPGGRGYGYTF. The CDR3 nucleotides are TGTGCCAGCAGCCAATTACCGGGGGGGCGCGGCTATGGCTACACCTTC.